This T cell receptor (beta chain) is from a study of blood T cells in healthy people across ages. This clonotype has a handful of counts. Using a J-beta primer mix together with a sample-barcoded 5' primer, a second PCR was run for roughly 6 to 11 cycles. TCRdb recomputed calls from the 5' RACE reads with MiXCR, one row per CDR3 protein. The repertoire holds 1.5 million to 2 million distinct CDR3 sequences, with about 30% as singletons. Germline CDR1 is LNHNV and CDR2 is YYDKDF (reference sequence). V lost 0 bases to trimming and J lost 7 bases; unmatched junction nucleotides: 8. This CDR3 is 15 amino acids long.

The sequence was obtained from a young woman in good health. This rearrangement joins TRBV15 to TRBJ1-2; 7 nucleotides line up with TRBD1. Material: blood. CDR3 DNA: TGTGCCACCAGCAGAGATCAGGGAGGGGGCTTTGGCTACACCTTC. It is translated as CATSRDQGGGFGYTF.